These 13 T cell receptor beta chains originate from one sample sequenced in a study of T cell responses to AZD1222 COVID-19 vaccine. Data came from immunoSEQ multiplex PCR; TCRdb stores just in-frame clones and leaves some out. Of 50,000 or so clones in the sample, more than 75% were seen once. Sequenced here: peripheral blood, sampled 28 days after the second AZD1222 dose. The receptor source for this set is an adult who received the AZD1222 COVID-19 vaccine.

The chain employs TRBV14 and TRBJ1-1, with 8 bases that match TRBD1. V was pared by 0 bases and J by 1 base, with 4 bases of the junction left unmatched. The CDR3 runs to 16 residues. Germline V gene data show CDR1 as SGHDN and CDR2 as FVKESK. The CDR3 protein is CASSQDLGQGNTEAFF. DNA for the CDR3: TGTGCCAGCAGCCAAGATCTTGGACAGGGGAACACTGAAGCTTTCTTT.

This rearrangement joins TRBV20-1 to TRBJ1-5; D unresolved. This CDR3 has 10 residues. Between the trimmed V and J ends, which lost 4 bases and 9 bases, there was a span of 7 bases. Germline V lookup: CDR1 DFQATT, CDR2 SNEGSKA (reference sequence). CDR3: CSAIQGPQHF. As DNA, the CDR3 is TGCAGTGCTATACAAGGGCCCCAGCATTTT.

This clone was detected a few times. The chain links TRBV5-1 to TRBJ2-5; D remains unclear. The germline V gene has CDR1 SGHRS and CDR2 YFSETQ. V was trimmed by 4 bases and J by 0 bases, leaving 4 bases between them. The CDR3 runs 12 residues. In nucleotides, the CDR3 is TGCGCCAGCAGCCAGTACCAAGAGACCCAGTACTTC. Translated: CASSQYQETQYF.

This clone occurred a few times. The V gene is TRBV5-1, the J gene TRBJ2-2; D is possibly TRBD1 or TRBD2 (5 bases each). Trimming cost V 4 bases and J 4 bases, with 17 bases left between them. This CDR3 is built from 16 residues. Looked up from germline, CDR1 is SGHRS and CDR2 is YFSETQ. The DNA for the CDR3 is TGCGCCAGCAGCCCCCCGGGGCAGGGTTTCACCGGGGAGCTGTTTTTT. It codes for CASSPPGQGFTGELFF.

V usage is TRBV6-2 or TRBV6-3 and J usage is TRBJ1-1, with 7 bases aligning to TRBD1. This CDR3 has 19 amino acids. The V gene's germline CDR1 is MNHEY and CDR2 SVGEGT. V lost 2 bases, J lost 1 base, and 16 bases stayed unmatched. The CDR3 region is CASSYNPAGRGPANTEAFF. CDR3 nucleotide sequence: TGTGCCAGCAGTTACAACCCGGCAGGGAGGGGGCCGGCGAACACTGAAGCTTTCTTT.

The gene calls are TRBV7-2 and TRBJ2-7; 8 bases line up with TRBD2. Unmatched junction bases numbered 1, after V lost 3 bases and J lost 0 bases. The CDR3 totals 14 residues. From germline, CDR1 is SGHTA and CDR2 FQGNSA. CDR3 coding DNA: TGTGCCAGCAGCTTTAGCGGGGTCTCCTACGAGCAGTACTTC. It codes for CASSFSGVSYEQYF. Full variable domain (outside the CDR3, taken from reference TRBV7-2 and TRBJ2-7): GAGVSQSPSNKVTEKGKDVELRCDPISGHTALYWYRQSLGQGLEFLIYFQGNSAPDKSGLPSDRFSAERTGGSVSTLTIQRTQQEDSAVYLCASSFSGVSYEQYFGPGTRLTVT.

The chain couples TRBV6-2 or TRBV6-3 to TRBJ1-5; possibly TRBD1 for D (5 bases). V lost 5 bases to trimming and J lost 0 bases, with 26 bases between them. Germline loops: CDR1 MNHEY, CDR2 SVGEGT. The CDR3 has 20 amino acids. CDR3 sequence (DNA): TGTGCCAGCAGTCCGCGCAGGAGGGGTTCCGCCCCGTATAGCAATCAGCCCCAGCATTTT. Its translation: CASSPRRRGSAPYSNQPQHF.

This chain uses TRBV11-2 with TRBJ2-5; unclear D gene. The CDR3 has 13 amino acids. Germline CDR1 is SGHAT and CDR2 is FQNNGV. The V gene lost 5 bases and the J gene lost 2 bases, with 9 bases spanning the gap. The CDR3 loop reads CASSSQVQETQYF. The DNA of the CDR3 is TGTGCCAGCAGCAGTCAGGTTCAAGAGACCCAGTACTTC.

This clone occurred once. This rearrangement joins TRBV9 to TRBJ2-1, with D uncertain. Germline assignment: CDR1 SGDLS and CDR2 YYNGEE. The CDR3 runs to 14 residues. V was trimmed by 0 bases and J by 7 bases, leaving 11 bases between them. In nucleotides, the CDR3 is TGTGCCAGCAGCGTAGTTGGGTCTTCGAATGAGCAGTTCTTC. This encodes CASSVVGSSNEQFF. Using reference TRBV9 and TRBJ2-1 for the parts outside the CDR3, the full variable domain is DSGVTQTPKHLITATGQRVTLRCSPRSGDLSVYWYQQSLDQGLQFLIQYYNGEERAKGNILERFSAQQFPDLHSELNLSSLELGDSALYFCASSVVGSSNEQFFGPGTRLTVL.

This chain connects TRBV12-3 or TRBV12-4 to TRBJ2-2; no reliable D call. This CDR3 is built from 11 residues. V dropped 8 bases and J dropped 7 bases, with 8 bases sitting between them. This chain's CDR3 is CASGRVGELFF. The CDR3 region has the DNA TGTGCCAGCGGTCGCGTCGGGGAGCTGTTTTTT.

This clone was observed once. CDR3 nucleotides: TGTGCCAGCAGCCGACCCGACAGGGTTGAAGCTTTCTTT. Translating it yields CASSRPDRVEAFF. The chain combines TRBV28 with TRBJ1-1; 7 bases agree with TRBD1. Germline V gives CDR1 MDHEN, CDR2 SYDVKM. Trimming took 6 bases from V and 7 from J; bases not matched to a gene: 8. There are 13 residues in the CDR3.

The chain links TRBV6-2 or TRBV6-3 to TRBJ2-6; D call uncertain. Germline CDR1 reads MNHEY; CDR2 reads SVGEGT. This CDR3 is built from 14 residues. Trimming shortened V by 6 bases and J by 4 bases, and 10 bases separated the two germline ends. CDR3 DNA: TGTGCCAGCAGCCCCACCTCCGGGGCCAACGTCCTGACTTTC. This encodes CASSPTSGANVLTF.

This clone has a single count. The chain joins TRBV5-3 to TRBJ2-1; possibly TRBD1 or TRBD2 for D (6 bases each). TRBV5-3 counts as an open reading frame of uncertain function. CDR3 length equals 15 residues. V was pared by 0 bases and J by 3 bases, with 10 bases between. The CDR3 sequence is CARSLGGGGYNEQFF. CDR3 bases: TGTGCCAGAAGCTTGGGTGGAGGGGGCTACAATGAGCAGTTCTTC.